The entry that follows covers one T cell receptor (beta chain) sequence. This record comes from a study of blood T cell repertoires in COVID-19. This table comes from immunoSEQ multiplex PCR, and its TCRdb copy is limited to in-frame clones, with some not included. The table includes 130,000 or so clones, around four fifths detected once. Sequenced input: PBMCs or T cells enriched from blood (not recorded which). The TCR originated in a man in his forties with acute COVID-19.

CDR3 sequence reads: CASSQSGVLTF. The CDR3 DNA is TGTGCCAGCAGCCAGTCAGGGGTCCTGACTTTC. The rearrangement links TRBV9 to TRBJ2-6; tentatively, D is TRBD1 (5 bases). Germline CDR1 SGDLS, CDR2 YYNGEE. This CDR3 is built from 11 residues. Trimming took 4 bases from V and 13 from J, leaving 9 bases between them.